The TCR beta chain described here comes from a study of post-analysis software for immune sequencing data. The wider study: Included among the disease courses, which were recorded for the cohort, were relapsing-remitting, secondary progressive and progressive-relapsing multiple sclerosis. Study conclusions and caveats: Pronounced co-clustering by F measure was evident among identically batched samples.

Tagging with unique molecular identifiers was a feature of the TCR beta cDNA libraries. It was from roughly 1 to 10 million T cells that roughly 0.5 million cDNA molecules came. TCRdb re-analysed the PCR reads in MiXCR, keeping a single row per CDR3 protein. The table includes about 540,000 distinct CDR3 sequences, approximately 31% detected once. Notes on this clonotype: No antigen is known for it.

This TCR came from a girl under 18 with multiple sclerosis. Sequenced: blood.

The CDR3 sequence is CASSPTSGTNEKLFF. CDR3 nucleotides: TGTGCCAGCAGCCCTACTAGCGGGACTAATGAAAAACTGTTTTTT. The chain carries TRBV7-8 and TRBJ1-4; no clear D. Trimming cost V 5 bases and J 2 bases, with 12 bases left between them. This CDR3 spans 15 amino acids. CDR1 and CDR2 from the germline V gene are SGHVS and FQNEAQ.